This TCR beta chain was recovered during a study of OX40 agonist ivuxolimab in advanced cancers. Regarding the study in general: The costimulatory receptor OX40 (CD134) was targeted by ivuxolimab, a fully human IgG2 agonistic monoclonal antibody. Of the 52 patients in dose escalation, about 19 had hepatocellular carcinoma, some 15 had melanoma, 9 had renal cell carcinoma and 9 had head and neck cancer. The point of sequencing TCRbeta in the periphery was to test whether ivuxolimab changed TCR sequence diversity and drove clonal T-cell expansion. Three dose-escalation patients achieved partial responses, one with hepatocellular carcinoma and two with cutaneous melanoma. The paper reports the monotherapy dose-escalation portion (N = 52 patients) of the phase I ivuxolimab trial. In the dose-escalation cohort, around four fifths of patients were male, and the mean age was 60 years with a range of roughly 20 to 85. Prior anti-PD-1, anti-PD-L1 or anti-CTLA-4 therapy was permitted, and 40% of dose-escalation patients had received checkpoint inhibitors. Intravenous ivuxolimab was administered to patients every 2 weeks at six dose levels: 0.01, 0.1, 0.3, 1.5, 3 and 10 mg/kg.

The trial excluded patients who had a history of autoimmune disease or were on systemic immunosuppression. Peripheral blood for TCR sequencing was collected from all dose cohorts at baseline, on cycle 4 day 1, and on cycle 7 day 1. Samples came from an open-label, multicenter, first-in-human phase I dose-escalation trial of ivuxolimab. Adults with locally advanced or metastatic melanoma, renal cell carcinoma, hepatocellular carcinoma or head and neck squamous cell carcinoma were enrolled in the trial. CD4+ and CD8+ T cells were sorted separately from peripheral blood before TCR sequencing. CDR1 and CDR2 are drawn from the germline V gene (reference sequence): SGHNT, YYREEE. The CDR3 holds 15 amino acids from the cysteine to the phenylalanine. CDR3 DNA is the only sequence kept; it has 45 bases, read in frame from the first base. Here V drops 2 bases and J drops 4 bases, and the junction holds 5 bases not matched to any gene.

Genomic DNA was isolated from the sorted cells so that the TCRbeta CDR3 region could be sequenced. The immunoSEQ Assay was used to sequence the TCRbeta CDR3 regions. Here the immuneACCESS table is served through TCRdb, limited to in-frame sequences with V and J called. Missing clones are a known gap in these copies; in checked studies unresolved V genes cover under half, and the rest lacks a known reason. The sample table lists around 94,000 clones, about 85% of them with a count of one. Jointly, the top ten make up 3.8% of the sample. As concerns this clone: There is no known antigen for this receptor. Base qualities are not provided; no much larger clone lies one nucleotide away.

Broader findings and caveats from the paper: Which antigens the clonally expanded peripheral T cells were specific for was not determined. After ivuxolimab, more expanded clones were found on average in CD8+ T cells than in CD4+ T cells. Low levels of normalized T-cell clonal expansion were also seen in some patients who did not respond. At doses from 0.1 to 3.0 mg/kg, clonal expansion was seen in both CD4+ and CD8+ blood T cells between baseline and week 6. Partial responders in the 0.1-3.0 mg/kg groups had among the lowest normalized peripheral clonal expansion, especially among CD8+ T cells.

The rearranged chain carries TRBV5-4 and TRBJ1-3; 8 central bases correspond to TRBD1. The material sequenced was CD4+ or CD8+ T cells sorted from blood, taken in a trial of the OX40 agonist ivuxolimab. This receptor was taken from an adult with an advanced solid tumor such as melanoma, head and neck, liver or kidney cancer. The nucleotide sequence reads as follows: TGTGCCAGCAGCTTAGAGGGACAGGCCGGAAACACCATATATTTT. It codes for CASSLEGQAGNTIYF.